This T cell receptor (beta chain) was captured by sequencing in a study of blood T cell repertoires in COVID-19. The germline V gene encodes CDR1 MNHEY and CDR2 SVGEGT. V dropped 4 bases and J dropped 3; count of bases not matched to a gene: 8. The CDR3 length is 15 residues. Sequencing used immunoSEQ multiplex PCR; TCRdb keeps in-frame clones, though not all of them. The sample has about 220,000 clones, 80% to 90% seen once. The genes are TRBV6-2 or TRBV6-3 and TRBJ1-2; 7 nucleotides line up with TRBD1. The sequenced material came from peripheral blood. The receptor was isolated from a man aged 35 to 55 with acute or convalescent COVID-19. The CDR3 spells CASSSTIDRDYGYTF. The CDR3 DNA sequence: TGTGCCAGCAGTTCAACCATAGACAGGGACTATGGCTACACCTTC.